A single TCR beta chain is shown here with its context. The data stem from a study of cytomegalovirus exposure and HLA in healthy donors. Study-level information: T cells numbering around 170 million yielded 117 million unique TCR beta sequences in an earlier analysis.

In germline, CDR1 is SGHNT, CDR2 YYREEE (reference sequence). The CDR3 contains 14 residues. V lost 4 bases and J lost 3; bases outside the gene matches: 5. Amplification used 60 Vbeta primers and 13 Jbeta primers. Assay used: immunoSEQ multiplex PCR; TCRdb lists only in-frame clones, some missing. Of roughly 130,000 clones listed, about 80% were seen once; the top ten hold 1%. This cohort consisted of healthy bone marrow donors. This rearrangement joins TRBV5-4 to TRBJ2-7; 9 bases map to TRBD1. Sequenced input: PBMCs. The sequence derives from a middle-aged man in good health and CMV-seronegative. CDR3 coding DNA: TGTGCCAGCAGCCAGGGACAGGGCCTCTACGAGCAGTACTTC. Its protein product is CASSQGQGLYEQYF. Using reference TRBV5-4 and TRBJ2-7 for the parts outside the CDR3, the full variable domain is ETGVTQSPTHLIKTRGQQVTLRCSSQSGHNTVSWYQQALGQGPQFIFQYYREEENGRGNFPPRFSGLQFPNYSSELNVNALELDDSALYLCASSQGQGLYEQYFGPGTRLTVT.